What follows are 9 T cell receptor beta chains derived from one specimen sequenced in a study of T cells in Graves' hyperthyroidism and ophthalmopathy. Amplification yielded TCR beta CDR3 regions, with RNA transcripts as the source. RT-PCR in the first round (using the HTBI primer set) targeted the TCR CDR3. TCRdb independently ran MiXCR on the multiplex PCR reads; one entry per CDR3 protein. This sample yields about 110,000 distinct CDR3 sequences, of which roughly 15% are seen a single time; around 44% belongs to the top ten. What was sequenced was blood. All receptors come from a woman aged 45-65 years with Graves' hyperthyroidism.

This clonotype was picked up many times. The rearrangement joins TRBV12-3 or TRBV12-4 to TRBJ1-4; the D is unclear. This CDR3 comprises 12 residues. V was pared by 7 bases and J by 0 bases, with 3 bases between. DNA for the CDR3: TGTGCCAGCACCGCAACTAATGAAAAACTGTTTTTT. This sequence encodes CASTATNEKLFF.

The chain couples TRBV20-1 to TRBJ1-5; TRBD1 aligns across 7 bases. The CDR3 runs 15 residues. Per the germline V gene, CDR1 is DFQATT and CDR2 is SNEGSKA (reference sequence). Trimming cost V 0 bases and J 6 bases; bases outside gene matches: 8. This CDR3 reads CSARDRGGGGQPQHF. The CDR3 region has the DNA TGCAGTGCTAGAGATCGGGGAGGGGGCGGTCAGCCCCAGCATTTT.

The V call is TRBV7-2, the J call TRBJ2-7; D assignment may be TRBD1 or TRBD2 (5 bases each). V was shortened by 5 bases and J by 3 bases, with 8 bases between the two germline ends. This CDR3 has 12 residues. CDR1 SGHTA and CDR2 FQGNSA come from the germline V gene. The CDR3 DNA reads TGTGCCAGCAGCCGGGACCGCTACGAGCAGTACTTC. Amino acids: CASSRDRYEQYF.

In its sample, this clonotype was seen many times. The genes are TRBV27 and TRBJ1-5, with D maybe TRBD1 (5 bases). Germline V CDR1 and CDR2: MNHEY, SMNVEV (reference sequence). Trimming left V 4 bases short and J 7 bases short, with 11 bases between. CDR3 size: 13 residues. As DNA, the CDR3 is TGTGCCAGCAGTTACGGGGGTGAGCAGCCCCAGCATTTT. Amino acids: CASSYGGEQPQHF.

This clonotype was counted many times. V and J are TRBV9 and TRBJ2-5, with TRBD2 identical over 9 bases. The V gene's germline CDR1 is SGDLS and CDR2 YYNGEE. V dropped 0 bases and J dropped 3; count of bases not matched to a gene: 3. The CDR3 has 15 amino acids. The CDR3 loop reads CASSVGLAEKETQYF. The CDR3 region has the DNA TGTGCCAGCAGCGTAGGACTAGCGGAGAAAGAGACCCAGTACTTC.

In this sample, this clonotype turned up many times. This chain joins TRBV12-3 or TRBV12-4 and TRBJ1-6, with TRBD1 matching over 8 bases. The CDR3 totals 20 residues. The junction had 30 bases not matched to a gene; V was cut back by 6 bases and J by 14 bases. The CDR3 DNA reads TGTGCCAGCAGCCTGGACAGGGACTTCTTTTTTATCGGTGGCCCTTGGGCCCTCCACTTT. Amino acids: CASSLDRDFFFIGGPWALHF.

This clonotype came up many times. The V call is TRBV20-1, the J call TRBJ2-1, with 9 nucleotides matching TRBD2. With V trimmed by 3 bases and J by 9 bases, 9 bases remained unmatched. This CDR3 is 14 amino acids long. CDR1 and CDR2 (germline): DFQATT, SNEGSKA (reference sequence). The CDR3 DNA is TGCAGTGCTAGGGCGGGAGGGCCCCCCCGTGAGCAGTTCTTC. This translates into CSARAGGPPREQFF.

The chain carries TRBV30 and TRBJ1-2; unclear D gene. The CDR3 is 13 amino acids. The V gene's germline CDR1 is GTSNPN and CDR2 SVGIG (reference sequence). Trimming cost V 0 bases and J 5 bases, with 10 bases left between them. CDR3 nucleotide sequence: TGTGCCTGGAGTGTAGGATGGAGGTATGGCTACACCTTC. Its translation is CAWSVGWRYGYTF.

This clonotype was observed at least ten times. This sequence joins TRBV3-1 and TRBJ2-1; 7 nucleotides match TRBD2. V was clipped by 4 bases and J by 2 bases; unmatched bases: 8. CDR1 and CDR2 from the germline V gene are LGHDT and YNNKEL (reference sequence). The CDR3 is made up of 16 amino acids. This CDR3 reads CASSLRLAPPYNEQFF. The CDR3 DNA follows: TGTGCCAGCAGCCTACGACTAGCCCCACCCTACAATGAGCAGTTCTTC.